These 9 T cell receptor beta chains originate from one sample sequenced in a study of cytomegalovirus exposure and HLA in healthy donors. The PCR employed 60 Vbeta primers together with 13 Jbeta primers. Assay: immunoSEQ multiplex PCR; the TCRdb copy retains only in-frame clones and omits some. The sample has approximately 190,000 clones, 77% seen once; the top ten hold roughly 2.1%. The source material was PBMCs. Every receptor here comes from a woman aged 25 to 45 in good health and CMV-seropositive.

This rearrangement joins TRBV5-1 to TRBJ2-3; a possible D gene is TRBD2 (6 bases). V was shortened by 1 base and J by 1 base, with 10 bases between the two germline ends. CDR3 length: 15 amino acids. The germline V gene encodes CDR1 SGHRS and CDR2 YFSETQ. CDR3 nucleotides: TGCGCCAGCAGCTTGTTGGTAGCGGGCACAGATACGCAGTATTTT. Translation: CASSLLVAGTDTQYF.

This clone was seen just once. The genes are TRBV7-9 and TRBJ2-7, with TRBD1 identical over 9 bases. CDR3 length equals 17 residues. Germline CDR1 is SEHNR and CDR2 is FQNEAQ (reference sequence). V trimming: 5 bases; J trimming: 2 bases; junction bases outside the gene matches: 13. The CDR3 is CASSPSPGTGPPYEQYF. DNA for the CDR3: TGTGCCAGCAGCCCGAGTCCCGGGACAGGGCCCCCCTACGAGCAGTACTTC.

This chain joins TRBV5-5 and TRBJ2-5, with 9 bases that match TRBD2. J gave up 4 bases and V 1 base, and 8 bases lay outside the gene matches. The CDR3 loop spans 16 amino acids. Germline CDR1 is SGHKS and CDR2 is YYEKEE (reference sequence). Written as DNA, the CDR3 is TGTGCCAGCAGCTTGTCGGCGGGGGGGCTGGCAGAGACCCAGTACTTC. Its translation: CASSLSAGGLAETQYF.

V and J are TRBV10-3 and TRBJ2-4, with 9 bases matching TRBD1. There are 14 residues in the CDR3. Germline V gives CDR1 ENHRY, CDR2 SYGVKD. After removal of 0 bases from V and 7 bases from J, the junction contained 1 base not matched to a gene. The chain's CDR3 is CAISESQGANIQYF. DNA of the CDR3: TGTGCCATCAGTGAGTCACAGGGGGCGAACATTCAGTACTTC.

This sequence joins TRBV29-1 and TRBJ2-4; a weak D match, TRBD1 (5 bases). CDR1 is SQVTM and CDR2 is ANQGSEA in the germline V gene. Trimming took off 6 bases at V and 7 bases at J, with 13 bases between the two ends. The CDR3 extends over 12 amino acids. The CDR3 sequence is CSVVGAANIQYF. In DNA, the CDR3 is TGCAGCGTAGTAGGGGCGGCTAACATTCAGTACTTC.

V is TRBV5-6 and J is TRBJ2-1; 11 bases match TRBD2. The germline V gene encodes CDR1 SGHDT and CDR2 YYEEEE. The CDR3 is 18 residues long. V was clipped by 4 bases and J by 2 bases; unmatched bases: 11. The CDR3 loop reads CASSLGLAGGITYNEQFF. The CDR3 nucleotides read TGTGCCAGCAGCCTTGGGCTAGCGGGAGGTATTACCTACAATGAGCAGTTCTTC.

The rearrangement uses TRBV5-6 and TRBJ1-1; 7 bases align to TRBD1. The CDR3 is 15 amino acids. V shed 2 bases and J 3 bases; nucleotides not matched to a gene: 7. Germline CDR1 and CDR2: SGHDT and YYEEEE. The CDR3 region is CASSLVTGTHTEAFF. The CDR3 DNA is TGTGCCAGCAGCTTAGTGACAGGGACCCACACTGAAGCTTTCTTT. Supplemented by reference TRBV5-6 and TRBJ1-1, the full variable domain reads DAGVTQSPTHLIKTRGQQVTLRCSPKSGHDTVSWYQQALGQGPQFIFQYYEEEERQRGNFPDRFSGHQFPNYSSELNVNALLLGDSALYLCASSLVTGTHTEAFFGQGTRLTVV.

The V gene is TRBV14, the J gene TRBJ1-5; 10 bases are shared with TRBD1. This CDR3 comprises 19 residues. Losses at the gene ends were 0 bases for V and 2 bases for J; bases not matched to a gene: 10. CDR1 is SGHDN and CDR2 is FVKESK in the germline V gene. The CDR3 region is CASSQDRDRGSGGNQPQHF. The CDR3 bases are TGTGCCAGCAGCCAAGATCGGGACAGGGGATCGGGAGGCAATCAGCCCCAGCATTTT.

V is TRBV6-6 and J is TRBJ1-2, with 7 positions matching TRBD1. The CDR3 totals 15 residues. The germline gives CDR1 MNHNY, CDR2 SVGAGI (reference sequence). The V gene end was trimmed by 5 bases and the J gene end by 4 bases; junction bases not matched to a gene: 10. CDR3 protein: CASSNTGEGGYGYTF. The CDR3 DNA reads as TGTGCCAGCAGTAACACAGGGGAAGGGGGCTATGGCTACACCTTC.